A single TCR beta chain is shown here with its context. Its antigen is currently unknown. The sample comes from a study of cytomegalovirus exposure and HLA in healthy donors. PCR primers comprised 60 Vbeta and 13 Jbeta primers. The protocol was immunoSEQ multiplex PCR, while the TCRdb copy is restricted to in-frame clones and leaves out a portion. This sample's table reports about 41,000 clones. CDR1 is SGHVS, CDR2 FNYEAQ, per germline. The CDR3 is made up of 14 amino acids. Trimming took 4 bases from V and 5 from J, leaving 15 bases between them. General study results and limits: Most TCR sequences were uncommon, yet certain public TCRs appeared in many donors.

Sequencing was performed on PBMCs. The source is a man aged 30-40 years in good health and CMV-seronegative. The rearrangement links TRBV7-6 to TRBJ2-7; D may be TRBD2 (6 bases). The CDR3 reads CASSSGSGGNEQYF. The CDR3 nucleotides read TGTGCCAGCAGCTCCGGTAGCGGAGGGAACGAGCAGTACTTC.